This T cell receptor beta chain appears in the sequencing data of a study of T cell responses to AZD1222 COVID-19 vaccine. Per the germline V gene, CDR1 is MNHEY and CDR2 is SMNVEV (reference sequence). The CDR3 is 13 amino acids. V shed 3 bases, J shed 6 bases, and the junction held 2 bases outside the gene matches. Assay: immunoSEQ multiplex PCR; the TCRdb copy retains only in-frame clones and omits some. The sample consists of 110,000 to 150,000 clones, 80% to 95% of them appearing once. The chain is built from TRBV27 and TRBJ1-2; TRBD1 matches at 9 bases. This TCR derives from an adult in good health. This specimen was peripheral blood, taken on day 0 of AZD1222 vaccination. CDR3 bases: TGTGCCAGCAGTTTCGACAGGGGGAATGGCTACACCTTC. It specifies CASSFDRGNGYTF.